Described below is a single TCR beta chain sequence and its context. This sample was taken from a study of blood T cell repertoires in COVID-19. Study summary: Samples representing acute and convalescent COVID-19 were sourced from the United States, Italy and Spain. Nucleic acid was either cDNA or gDNA, and it came from T cells, B-cell-depleted T cells, or PBMCs.

Original processing notes: Nucleated cell number was recorded as an estimate derived from reference gene primer amplification. TCRdb's table, derived via immunoSEQ multiplex PCR, lists solely in-frame clones and lacks some. V, J and clone size are taken as reported in that table, and D and trimming were inferred from the DNA itself. The sample has 250,000 to 350,000 clones, 85% to 90% seen once. The CDR3 is 14 amino acids. V was trimmed by 2 bases and J by 0 bases, leaving 8 bases between them. The germline CDR1 and CDR2 sequences are MNHEY and SVGAGI. The chain carries TRBV6-5 and TRBJ2-7, with a tentative D call TRBD2 (5 bases). The sequence came from a woman in her fifties or sixties with COVID-19, enrolled during active disease. Sequencing was performed on peripheral blood. CDR3 nucleotide sequence: TGTGCCAGCAGTTACCGGGAAGGCTCCTACGAGCAGTACTTC. Protein product: CASSYREGSYEQYF.